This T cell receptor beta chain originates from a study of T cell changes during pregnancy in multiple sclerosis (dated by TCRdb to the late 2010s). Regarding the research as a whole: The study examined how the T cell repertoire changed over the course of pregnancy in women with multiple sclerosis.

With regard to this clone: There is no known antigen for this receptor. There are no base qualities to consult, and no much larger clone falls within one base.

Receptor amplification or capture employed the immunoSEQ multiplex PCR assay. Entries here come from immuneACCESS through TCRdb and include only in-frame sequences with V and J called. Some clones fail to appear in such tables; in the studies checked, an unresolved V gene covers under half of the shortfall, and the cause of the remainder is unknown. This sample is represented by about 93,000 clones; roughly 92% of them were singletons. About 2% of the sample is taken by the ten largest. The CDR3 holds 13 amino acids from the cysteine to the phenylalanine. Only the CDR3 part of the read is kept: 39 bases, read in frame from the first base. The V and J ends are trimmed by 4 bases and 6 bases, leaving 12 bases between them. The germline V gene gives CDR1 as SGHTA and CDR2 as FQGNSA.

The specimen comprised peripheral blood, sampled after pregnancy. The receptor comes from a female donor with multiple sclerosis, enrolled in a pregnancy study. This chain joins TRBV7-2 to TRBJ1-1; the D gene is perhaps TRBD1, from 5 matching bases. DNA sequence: TGTGCCAGCAGCTGGGGGGGGGTACCTGAAGCTTTCTTT. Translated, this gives CASSWGGVPEAFF.